The 24 T cell receptor beta chains below come from one sample, sequenced in a study of blood T cell repertoires in COVID-19 (dated by TCRdb to 2019 to 2021). Library creation used the immunoSEQ multiplex PCR assay. TCRdb stores this immuneACCESS table with in-frame sequences only. Part of the clones is absent; in the studies checked, under half of the shortfall reflects unresolved V genes, and no reason is known for the rest. Across this sample there are approximately 76,000 clones, with 80% to 90% seen only once. The top ten constitute roughly 40% of the sample. The sequencing input was peripheral blood. These receptors were obtained from a man at least 80 years old with active or convalescent COVID-19.

The V gene is TRBV5-4, the J gene TRBJ2-2; 7 positions agree with TRBD2. Germline CDR1 is SGHNT and CDR2 is YYREEE (reference sequence). This CDR3 has 17 amino acids. The V gene end was trimmed by 4 bases and the J gene end by 1 base; junction bases not matched to a gene: 10. CDR3 loop: CASSPPRGGVNTGELFF. The CDR3 nucleotides read TGTGCCAGCAGCCCACCCCGGGGAGGGGTGAACACCGGGGAGCTGTTTTTT.

The gene calls are TRBV19 and TRBJ1-1; tentative D call: TRBD1 (6 bases). The germline V gene has CDR1 LNHDA and CDR2 SQIVND (reference sequence). V gave up 7 bases and J gave up 8 bases, with 14 bases separating them. This CDR3 is 12 amino acids long. CDR3: CASKGPGVEAFF. The CDR3 nucleotides are TGTGCCAGTAAGGGGCCAGGGGTCGAAGCTTTCTTT. Full variable domain (missing parts from reference TRBV19 and TRBJ1-1): DGGITQSPKYLFRKEGQNVTLSCEQNLNHDAMYWYRQDPGQGLRLIYYSQIVNDFQKGDIAEGYSVSREKKESFPLTVTSAQKNPTAFYLCASKGPGVEAFFGQGTRLTVV.

V is TRBV10-3 and J is TRBJ1-5, with 8 bases fitting TRBD1. J lost 2 bases, V lost 5 bases, and 2 bases had no gene match. The CDR3 covers 14 residues. The V gene's germline CDR1 is ENHRY and CDR2 SYGVKD. CDR3 bases: TGTGCCATCAGTCCAGGGGGCGGCAATCAGCCCCAGCATTTT. It specifies CAISPGGGNQPQHF.

This clone showed up just a few times. This chain links TRBV27 with TRBJ2-1, with a tentative D call TRBD2 (6 bases). The germline V gene has CDR1 MNHEY and CDR2 SMNVEV (reference sequence). V lost 6 bases and J 7 bases, leaving 22 bases between the germline ends. The CDR3 has 16 residues. CDR3 amino acids: CASSSLALRERNEQFF. In DNA, the CDR3 is TGTGCCAGCAGCAGTTTAGCCTTGCGGGAAAGGAATGAGCAGTTCTTC.

V is TRBV25-1 and J is TRBJ2-3; TRBD1 agrees at 7 bases. CDR3 size: 15 residues. Germline V lookup: CDR1 MGHDK, CDR2 SYGVNS. After removal of 4 bases from V and 6 bases from J, the junction contained 10 bases not matched to a gene. The CDR3 region is CASSAGQYYTDTQYF. DNA of the CDR3: TGTGCCAGCAGTGCGGGACAGTACTACACGGATACGCAGTATTTT.

J is TRBJ2-5 and V is TRBV3-1 (or the pseudogene TRBV3-2); D gene uncertain. The ends were cut back, 1 base at V and 5 bases at J, with 11 bases in the middle. The germline gives CDR1 LGHDT, CDR2 YNNKEL (reference sequence). This CDR3 is 14 amino acids long. The CDR3 nucleotides read TGTGCCAGCAGCCAAGCGAAAGCCCTGGAGACCCAGTACTTC. It specifies CASSQAKALETQYF.

The gene calls are TRBV29-1 and TRBJ1-1, with TRBD1 matching 9 bases. With V trimmed by 6 bases and J by 2 bases, 4 bases remained unmatched. In germline, CDR1 is SQVTM, CDR2 ANQGSEA. The CDR3 runs 13 residues. DNA for the CDR3: TGCAGCGTGTGGACAGGGGCAAACACTGAAGCTTTCTTT. This encodes CSVWTGANTEAFF.

The chain combines TRBV7-2 with TRBJ2-1; D perhaps matches TRBD2 (6 bases). Trimming pared 3 bases from V and 4 bases from J, leaving 7 bases between. The germline V gene has CDR1 SGHTA and CDR2 FQGNSA. The CDR3 sequence is 13 residues long. CDR3 amino acids: CASSFGTYNEQFF. The DNA of the CDR3 is TGTGCCAGCAGCTTTGGGACTTACAATGAGCAGTTCTTC.

This clone turned up a few times. The V call is TRBV6-2 or TRBV6-3, the J call TRBJ2-7; possible D gene TRBD1, 6 bases. Germline CDR1 MNHEY, CDR2 SVGEGT. This CDR3 spans 16 amino acids. V gave up 6 bases and J gave up 0 bases, with 18 bases separating them. CDR3 sequence (DNA): TGTGCCAGCAGCCAGCAGGGACACAAGAGCTCCTACGAGCAGTACTTC. Translation: CASSQQGHKSSYEQYF.

The chain is built from TRBV19 and TRBJ1-2, with 7 bases fitting TRBD1. CDR3 length equals 15 residues. Germline-derived CDR1 and CDR2 are LNHDA and SQIVND (reference sequence). With V trimmed by 2 bases and J by 0 bases, 3 bases remained unmatched. CDR3 DNA sequence: TGTGCCAGTAGTATAACCGGGACAGCTAACTATGGCTACACCTTC. It encodes CASSITGTANYGYTF.

The CDR3 DNA reads as TGTGCCAGCAGCTTTGGGACTAGGGGCGATGAGCAGTTCTTC. Translating it yields CASSFGTRGDEQFF. The gene calls are TRBV5-4 and TRBJ2-1, with TRBD2 identical over 8 bases. The CDR3 length is 14 residues. With V trimmed by 2 bases and J by 8 bases, 6 bases remained unmatched. Looked up from germline, CDR1 is SGHNT and CDR2 is YYREEE (reference sequence).

This clone was counted between two and nine times. The J gene is TRBJ1-5, the V gene TRBV19; D gene ambiguous. The germline V and J ends were trimmed by 6 bases and 0 bases, with 9 bases remaining between them. The CDR3 spans 14 residues. Looked up from germline, CDR1 is LNHDA and CDR2 is SQIVND (reference sequence). In DNA form, the CDR3 reads TGTGCCAGTAGCAACGACAATAGCAATCAGCCCCAGCATTTT. It encodes CASSNDNSNQPQHF.

The chain couples TRBV7-9 to TRBJ2-7; a possible D gene is TRBD1 (6 bases). CDR1 SEHNR and CDR2 FQNEAQ come from the germline V gene (reference sequence). The CDR3 totals 14 residues. Trimming left V 0 bases short and J 0 bases short, with 6 bases between. CDR3 loop: CASSLADSSYEQYF. The CDR3 region has the DNA TGTGCCAGCAGCTTAGCGGACAGCTCCTACGAGCAGTACTTC.

V gene TRBV19 combines with J gene TRBJ2-1; 7 nucleotides agree with TRBD2. The CDR3 contains 13 residues. Germline V gene data show CDR1 as LNHDA and CDR2 as SQIVND (reference sequence). With 2 bases clipped from V and 10 bases from J, the junction kept 5 bases outside the gene matches. The CDR3 DNA reads as TGTGCCAGTAGTATAAGGCCGGGACTAGAGCAGTTCTTC. It is translated as CASSIRPGLEQFF.

The CDR3 loop is CASSQKGLAGSGEQYF. CDR3 nucleotide sequence: TGTGCCAGCAGCCAAAAGGGACTAGCGGGGTCGGGAGAGCAGTACTTC. The chain is built from TRBV9 and TRBJ2-7; 13 bases line up with TRBD2. The ends lost 4 bases at V and 7 bases at J; junction bases unmatched: 11. The CDR3 has 16 amino acids. Germline V CDR1 and CDR2: SGDLS, YYNGEE.

This clone was seen only a few times. The chain uses TRBV7-3 and TRBJ1-2; 10 positions match TRBD1. Germline-derived CDR1 and CDR2 are SGHTA and FQGTGA. J gave up 6 bases and V 2 bases, and 6 bases lay outside the gene matches. The CDR3 runs to 15 residues. The chain's CDR3 is CASSLGPGQGNGYTF. CDR3 coding DNA: TGTGCCAGCAGCTTAGGTCCGGGACAGGGGAATGGCTACACCTTC.

V gene TRBV7-2 combines with J gene TRBJ2-7, with 7 bases aligning to TRBD2. There are 15 residues in the CDR3. With V trimmed by 1 base and J by 0 bases, 3 bases remained unmatched. Germline V gives CDR1 SGHTA, CDR2 FQGNSA. CDR3 bases: TGTGCCAGCAGCTTAGTACGCGGGAGCTCCTACGAGCAGTACTTC. Translated, it gives CASSLVRGSSYEQYF.

CDR3 in DNA: TGTGCCAGCAGTGTCCAGGGGGCGTCGACAGGCTACACCTTC. The encoded protein is CASSVQGASTGYTF. V and J are TRBV2 and TRBJ1-2; 8 nucleotides match TRBD1. The CDR3 runs 14 residues. Per the germline V gene, CDR1 is SNHLY and CDR2 is FYNNEI. With V trimmed by 4 bases and J by 8 bases, 9 bases remained unmatched.

The rearrangement joins TRBV5-4 to TRBJ2-7; 11 nucleotides agree with TRBD2. CDR1 is SGHNT, CDR2 YYREEE, per germline (reference sequence). Losses at the gene ends were 4 bases for V and 2 bases for J; bases not matched to a gene: 8. The CDR3 loop spans 16 amino acids. CDR3 DNA: TGTGCCAGCAGCACAGGGACTAGCGGACCAACCTACGAGCAGTACTTC. Protein sequence: CASSTGTSGPTYEQYF.

The chain recombines TRBV10-2 with TRBJ1-1; D gene uncertain. Trimming cost V 4 bases and J 8 bases, with 11 bases left between them. The CDR3 sequence is 12 residues long. CDR1 and CDR2 from the germline V gene are WSHSY and SAAADI. The CDR3, as DNA: TGCGCCAGCAGTGGGGGAACGGGGGAAGCTTTCTTT. This encodes CASSGGTGEAFF.

The chain uses TRBV14 and TRBJ1-6, with 9 bases identical to TRBD1. This CDR3 is 15 amino acids long. V lost 4 bases to trimming and J lost 9 bases; unmatched junction nucleotides: 7. Germline loops: CDR1 SGHDN, CDR2 FVKESK. The DNA of the CDR3 is TGTGCCAGCAGCCTAGGACAGGGGACCTTTTCACCCCTCCACTTT. This encodes CASSLGQGTFSPLHF. Full variable domain (outside the CDR3, taken from reference TRBV14 and TRBJ1-6): EAGVTQFPSHSVIEKGQTVTLRCDPISGHDNLYWYRRVMGKEIKFLLHFVKESKQDESGMPNNRFLAERTGGTYSTLKVQPAELEDSGVYFCASSLGQGTFSPLHFGNGTRLTVT.

The chain has TRBV29-1 and TRBJ2-1; 7 nucleotides align to TRBD1. CDR3 length: 16 residues. Looked up from germline, CDR1 is SQVTM and CDR2 is ANQGSEA. The trim removed 2 bases at V and 2 bases at J, leaving 9 bases unmatched. DNA of the CDR3: TGCAGCGTTGAATCCCCCGACAGGGCTACCTACAATGAGCAGTTCTTC. Protein product: CSVESPDRATYNEQFF.

A few counts support this clone. V gene TRBV9 combines with J gene TRBJ1-5, with D hard to call. V was cut by 0 bases and J by 0 bases, with 10 bases left in between. The CDR3 has 16 amino acids. Germline CDR1 and CDR2: SGDLS and YYNGEE. The CDR3 region is CASSVGPDYSNQPQHF. CDR3 in DNA: TGTGCCAGCAGCGTAGGGCCAGATTATAGCAATCAGCCCCAGCATTTT.

Points on this clone: Other DNA sequences in the same sample also yield this CDR3. This chain connects TRBV3-1 (or the pseudogene TRBV3-2) to TRBJ1-5; no definite D call. The length of the CDR3 is 13 residues. Germline CDR1 LGHDT, CDR2 YNNKEL (reference sequence). The ends were cut back, 1 base at V and 4 bases at J, with 5 bases in the middle. The CDR3 loop is CASSQGQNQPQHF. The CDR3 bases are TGTGCCAGCAGCCAAGGCCAGAATCAGCCCCAGCATTTT.